A selection of T cell receptor beta chains follows, all from one sample in a study of blood T cell repertoires in COVID-19. Generated by immunoSEQ multiplex PCR, the TCRdb table keeps only in-frame clones and is missing some. The sample carries roughly 250,000 clones, under 85% recorded once. The sequenced sample was peripheral blood. These TCRs come from a human donor in a cohort sampled during active COVID-19. Each CDR3 is given without its conserved first and last residue.

j_call	v_call	cdr3_aa
TRBJ2-4	TRBV27	ASSLAQAKNIQY
TRBJ1-1	TRBV6-6	ASSSEGMNTEAF
TRBJ1-1	TRBV18	ASSPPGTLNTEAF
TRBJ2-1	TRBV5-8	ASSWTPGLNEQF
TRBJ2-4	TRBV11-2	ASSLLTGENIQY
TRBJ1-6	TRBV7-8	ASSFLSTSPLH
TRBJ1-4	TRBV28	ASSRQGGLF
TRBJ2-1	TRBV19	ASTRAGTYNEQF
TRBJ2-2	TRBV2	ASKASANTGELF
TRBJ2-7	TRBV2	ASSDRAFLTYEQY
TRBJ1-3	TRBV2	ASSEGLVGNTIY
TRBJ1-2	TRBV4-1	ASSQEWQRSGYT
TRBJ2-1	TRBV3-1/TRBV3-2	ASSPHIQSNEQF
TRBJ1-2	TRBV7-9	ASSPRRSNYGYT
TRBJ2-3	TRBV7-9	ASSMIAGSTDTQY
TRBJ2-3	TRBV27	ASTRATGEDTQY
TRBJ2-7	TRBV7-2	ASSPGGQPYEQY
TRBJ1-2	TRBV14	ASSQARGLYYGYT
TRBJ1-2	TRBV3-1/TRBV3-2	ASSSTGQGWYLGYT
TRBJ2-1	TRBV6-1	ASSEIGGSRRNEQF
TRBJ2-7	TRBV4-1	ASSQDRGWEQY
TRBJ1-2	TRBV27	ASTKQGALYGYT
TRBJ2-1	TRBV5-6	ASSLAYGEQF
TRBJ2-3	TRBV28	ASSLREGLTDTQY
TRBJ1-2	TRBV9	ASSGNRVESNYGYT
TRBJ1-1	TRBV27	ASTSRGGFLGTEAF
TRBJ2-1	TRBV5-5	ASTVSGGRYNEQF
TRBJ2-7	TRBV10-3	AISESGRGSTYEQY
TRBJ2-1	TRBV24-1	ATSDSGQGSDNEQF
TRBJ2-7	TRBV5-1	ASSLVGYEQY
TRBJ2-7	TRBV7-9	ASSFQNGWGGWH
TRBJ2-7	TRBV28	ASTGTLLTEQY
TRBJ1-1	TRBV6-5	ASSYLGLFTEAF